The T cell receptor (beta chain) described here comes from a study of immune evolution from preneoplasia to lung adenocarcinoma. This CDR3 is 15 amino acids long. Per germline, CDR1 SGHAT and CDR2 FQNNGV. V was pared by 5 bases and J by 6 bases, with 10 bases of the junction left unmatched. This clone was counted between two and nine times. Its cognate antigen is unknown. General observations from the study: Later-stage lesions seemingly showed higher T cell density and diversity than normal lung. Top clone share appeared to fall from AAH through AIS, MIA, adenocarcinoma.

The data were produced by immunoSEQ multiplex PCR, yet TCRdb's version contains in-frame clones alone and is incomplete. This sample has tens of thousands of clones, with over 75% found just once. This TCR was recovered from a person between 55 and 70 years old with lung adenocarcinoma. The V and J genes are TRBV11-2 and TRBJ2-1; 7 positions match TRBD2. Sequencing input: FFPE invasive lung adenocarcinoma tissue. Here the CDR3 DNA reads TGTGCCAGCAGCCCGCGCGCGGGAGACGGCAATGAGCAGTTCTTC. It codes for CASSPRAGDGNEQFF.